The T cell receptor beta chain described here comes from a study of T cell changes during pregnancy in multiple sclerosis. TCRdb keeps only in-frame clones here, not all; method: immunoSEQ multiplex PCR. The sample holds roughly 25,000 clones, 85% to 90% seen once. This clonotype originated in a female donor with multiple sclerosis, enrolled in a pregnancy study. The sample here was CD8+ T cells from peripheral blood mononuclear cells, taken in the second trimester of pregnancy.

Here the CDR3 DNA reads TGTGCCTGGAGTACTCCCGACGGGGGCTATGGCTACACCTTC. Protein product: CAWSTPDGGYGYTF. This chain links TRBV30 with TRBJ1-2; possible D gene TRBD1, 5 bases. Trimming took off 2 bases at V and 4 bases at J, with 14 bases between the two ends. This CDR3 is built from 14 residues. Germline assignment: CDR1 GTSNPN and CDR2 SVGIG (reference sequence).